Presented here are 8 T cell receptor beta chains from one specimen sequenced in a study of beta chain features in type 1 diabetes. Study results and limitations: Type 1 diabetes patients showed a moderate but significant shortening of TCRB CDR3s in all four CD4+ subsets.

As every portion of the isolated RNA was reverse transcribed, the sequencing read expressed TCRB transcripts. Clones were read by immunoSEQ multiplex PCR, and TCRdb kept only the in-frame ones, dropping some. Found here are 310,000 or so clones, approximately 9.9% of them singletons; the top ten hold over 0.95%. Antigens for these TCRs are unknown. The sequenced sample consisted of central memory CD4+ T cells from blood. The receptors derive from a man aged 25-45 years with type 1 diabetes.

The J gene is TRBJ2-1, the V gene TRBV4-2; 8 bases fit TRBD2. V shed 2 bases and J 0 bases; nucleotides not matched to a gene: 3. Germline V gene data show CDR1 as LGHNA and CDR2 as YNFKEQ. There are 16 residues in the CDR3. The CDR3 nucleotides read TGTGCCAGCAGCCAATCCGGGACTAGCTCCTACAATGAGCAGTTCTTC. Amino acids: CASSQSGTSSYNEQFF.

This clone was observed a few times. The DNA of the CDR3 is TGTGCCAGCAGCTTGACACGGGATAATTCACCCCTCCACTTT. Amino acid sequence: CASSLTRDNSPLHF. V usage is TRBV7-2 and J usage is TRBJ1-6, with no clear D. CDR3 size: 14 residues. Trimming took 3 bases from V and 5 from J, leaving 8 bases between them. CDR1 is SGHTA and CDR2 is FQGNSA in the germline V gene.

The chain has TRBV9 and TRBJ1-2, with 7 nucleotides matching TRBD1. The J segment lost 4 bases and the V segment lost 3 bases, leaving 9 bases of the junction unmatched. Germline V gene lookup returns CDR1 SGDLS and CDR2 YYNGEE. CDR3 length: 15 amino acids. The CDR3: CASSAETGRSYGYTF. The CDR3 DNA is TGTGCCAGCAGCGCAGAGACAGGGAGGAGCTATGGCTACACCTTC.

The chain is built from TRBV5-6 and TRBJ1-2; 8 nucleotides agree with TRBD1. CDR1 SGHDT and CDR2 YYEEEE come from the germline V gene. The CDR3 loop spans 13 amino acids. V gave up 4 bases and J gave up 4 bases; unmatched junction bases: 3. CDR3 sequence: CASSRDRSYGYTF. CDR3 nucleotide sequence: TGTGCCAGCAGCCGGGACAGGTCCTATGGCTACACCTTC.

This clone was detected only a few times. One junction end disagrees with the germline gene, perhaps due to a read error. The V and J genes are TRBV10-2 and TRBJ2-1; D may match TRBD1 or TRBD2 (5 bases each). CDR1 WSHSY and CDR2 SAAADI come from the germline V gene. The CDR3 totals 16 residues. The CDR3 DNA follows: TGCGCCAGCAGCGAGTGGGACGCGGCGAGCTACAATGAGCAGTTCTTC. Residues: CASSEWDAASYNEQFF.

This clone came up many times. The CDR3 region is CASSLGEDQPQHF. In DNA, the CDR3 is TGTGCCAGCAGTCTAGGGGAGGATCAGCCCCAGCATTTT. V is TRBV6-4 and J is TRBJ1-5, with a tentative D call TRBD1 (5 bases). From germline, CDR1 is MRHNA and CDR2 SNTAGT. Trimming stripped 5 bases from V and 5 bases from J, with 10 bases between. This CDR3 has 13 amino acids.

This clone occurred a few times. The chain employs TRBV2 and TRBJ1-5, with 8 bases fitting TRBD1. CDR1 SNHLY and CDR2 FYNNEI come from the germline V gene. CDR3 length: 15 residues. With V trimmed by 5 bases and J by 2 bases, 5 bases remained unmatched. The CDR3 loop is CASSRSGQGNQPQHF. CDR3 DNA sequence: TGTGCCAGCAGTAGATCGGGACAGGGCAATCAGCCCCAGCATTTT.

This chain connects TRBV5-1 to TRBJ2-1; TRBD1 matches at 7 bases. Germline V gives CDR1 SGHRS, CDR2 YFSETQ. Trimming removed 6 bases from V and 1 base from J; junction bases left unmatched: 10. The CDR3 runs to 16 residues. CDR3 sequence: CASTPEGGESYNEQFF. In DNA, the CDR3 is TGCGCCAGCACCCCGGAAGGGGGCGAGTCCTACAATGAGCAGTTCTTC.